The 28 T cell receptor beta chains presented below share a single source sample, sequenced in a study of blood T cell repertoires in COVID-19. Clones were read by immunoSEQ multiplex PCR, and TCRdb kept only the in-frame ones, dropping some. The sample includes roughly 300,000 clones, about 85% of them seen just once. The sequenced sample was PBMCs or T cells enriched from blood (not recorded which). These receptors were collected from a woman aged 50 to 60 who had recovered from COVID-19.

V usage is TRBV7-9 and J usage is TRBJ2-1; TRBD2 matches 13 bases. The germline gives CDR1 SEHNR, CDR2 FQNEAQ (reference sequence). V lost 0 bases to trimming and J lost 9 bases; unmatched junction nucleotides: 8. The CDR3 is 17 residues long. This chain's CDR3 is CASSLARLAGGGGEQFF. The CDR3 coding sequence is TGTGCCAGCAGCTTAGCGAGACTAGCGGGAGGTGGAGGTGAGCAGTTCTTC.

V usage is TRBV7-9 and J usage is TRBJ1-1; TRBD1 agrees at 9 bases. V shed 2 bases, J shed 0 bases, and the junction held 1 base outside the gene matches. The CDR3 runs 15 residues. Germline CDR1 reads SEHNR; CDR2 reads FQNEAQ (reference sequence). The CDR3 nucleotides are TGTGCCAGCAGCTTAAGGACAGGGGTGAACACTGAAGCTTTCTTT. Translation gives CASSLRTGVNTEAFF.

This chain links TRBV30 with TRBJ2-3; the D gene is possibly TRBD2 (6 bases). V lost 4 bases and J lost 6, with 17 bases in between. The V gene's germline CDR1 is GTSNPN and CDR2 SVGIG (reference sequence). This CDR3 region has 14 residues. Here the CDR3 DNA reads TGTGCCTGGAACAAGGGCGGGGCTCCGGATACGCAGTATTTT. As protein: CAWNKGGAPDTQYF. The whole variable domain, remainder taken from reference TRBV30 and TRBJ2-3, is SQTIHQWPATLVQPVGSPLSLECTVEGTSNPNLYWYRQAAGRGLQLLFYSVGIGQISSEVPQNLSASRPQDRQFILSSKKLLLSDSGFYLCAWNKGGAPDTQYFGPGTRLTVL.

The CDR3 loop is CASSPWTSGAGTDTQYF. CDR3 in DNA: TGTGCCAGCTCACCTTGGACTAGCGGGGCCGGCACAGATACGCAGTATTTT. The rearrangement uses TRBV18 and TRBJ2-3; 12 bases are shared with TRBD2. CDR1 KGHSH and CDR2 LQKENI come from the germline V gene. After removal of 3 bases from V and 1 base from J, the junction contained 5 bases not matched to a gene. The CDR3 has 17 residues.

The rearrangement links TRBV19 to TRBJ2-1; 7 nucleotides line up with TRBD1. This CDR3 has 13 residues. Germline V gene data show CDR1 as LNHDA and CDR2 as SQIVND (reference sequence). After removal of 6 bases from V and 9 bases from J, the junction contained 8 bases not matched to a gene. As DNA, the CDR3 is TGTGCCAGTAGCCTAATCGGGACAGCTGAGCAGTTCTTC. As protein: CASSLIGTAEQFF.

The rearrangement joins TRBV10-2 to TRBJ2-2; weak D call: TRBD2 (5 bases). This CDR3 region has 15 residues. The V gene lost 6 bases and the J gene lost 2 bases, with 13 bases spanning the gap. Germline values: CDR1 WSHSY, CDR2 SAAADI. The CDR3 loop reads CASRLSRLNTGELFF. The CDR3 bases are TGCGCCAGCAGACTATCGAGACTAAACACCGGGGAGCTGTTTTTT.

The chain employs TRBV4-2 and TRBJ1-6, with 7 nucleotides matching TRBD1. Per the germline V gene, CDR1 is LGHNA and CDR2 is YNFKEQ. V trimming: 4 bases; J trimming: 8 bases; junction bases outside the gene matches: 11. CDR3 size: 16 residues. This CDR3 reads CASSLSPGQTYSPLHF. As DNA, the CDR3 is TGTGCCAGCAGCCTTTCCCCGGGACAGACATATTCACCCCTCCACTTT.

The chain employs TRBV5-1 and TRBJ1-1, with D possibly matching TRBD1 (5 bases). The CDR3 contains 15 residues. V was cut by 6 bases and J by 0 bases, with 15 bases left in between. Germline V gene lookup returns CDR1 SGHRS and CDR2 YFSETQ. CDR3: CASTPWGRLNTEAFF. The CDR3 bases are TGCGCCAGCACTCCCTGGGGCAGATTGAACACTGAAGCTTTCTTT.

The chain links TRBV18 to TRBJ1-6; no clear D. Germline-derived CDR1 and CDR2 are KGHSH and LQKENI. V gave up 4 bases and J gave up 6 bases, with 16 bases separating them. The CDR3 is 16 amino acids. The CDR3 loop reads CASSRSTVTLNSPLHF. The CDR3 DNA follows: TGTGCCAGCTCACGTTCGACGGTGACTCTTAATTCACCCCTCCACTTT.

V is TRBV5-1 and J is TRBJ2-1; 7 nucleotides align to TRBD2. With 5 bases clipped from V and 10 bases from J, the junction kept 9 bases outside the gene matches. The CDR3 is 13 amino acids. Germline CDR1 reads SGHRS; CDR2 reads YFSETQ. CDR3: CASRRWGGLEQFF. The DNA of the CDR3 is TGCGCCAGCAGAAGATGGGGGGGTCTAGAGCAGTTCTTC.

This sequence joins TRBV27 and TRBJ1-4; maybe TRBD1 (5 bases). V was clipped by 4 bases and J by 5 bases, with 14 bases between them. This CDR3 has 15 residues. Germline V gene lookup returns CDR1 MNHEY and CDR2 SMNVEV (reference sequence). The CDR3 here is CASSSPGGKNEKLFF. The DNA for the CDR3 is TGTGCCAGCAGTTCCCCGGGGGGGAAAAATGAAAAACTGTTTTTT.

The CDR3 DNA reads as TGCGCCAGCAGCTTGGGCACAGGGCCTAATTCACCCCTCCACTTT. Translating it yields CASSLGTGPNSPLHF. The gene calls are TRBV5-1 and TRBJ1-6, with a weak D call TRBD1 (6 bases). The germline CDR1 and CDR2 sequences are SGHRS and YFSETQ. V was pared by 0 bases and J by 6 bases, with 10 bases between. The CDR3 runs 15 residues.

The rearrangement joins TRBV7-2 to TRBJ2-7; D remains unclear. Trimming cost V 1 base and J 3 bases, with 7 bases left between them. CDR3 size: 13 residues. Germline CDR1 SGHTA, CDR2 FQGNSA. This chain's CDR3 is CASSLDTDYEQYF. The CDR3 DNA is TGTGCCAGCAGCTTAGACACAGACTACGAGCAGTACTTC.

The chain uses TRBV14 and TRBJ2-3; weak D call: TRBD1 (5 bases). The germline V gene encodes CDR1 SGHDN and CDR2 FVKESK. V was trimmed by 8 bases and J by 1 base, leaving 13 bases between them. The CDR3 is 14 amino acids. The CDR3 bases are TGTGCCAGCTCCAAGGGGTGGGGCACAGATACGCAGTATTTT. Its protein product is CASSKGWGTDTQYF.

The rearrangement uses TRBV10-3 and TRBJ1-1, with TRBD1 as a possible D gene (5 bases). Trimming left V 3 bases short and J 2 bases short, with 16 bases between. Germline lookup yields CDR1 ENHRY and CDR2 SYGVKD. The CDR3 is 16 residues long. Here the CDR3 DNA reads TGTGCCATCAGTGATCCCGGGGGAGATCGAAACACTGAAGCTTTCTTT. Translating it yields CAISDPGGDRNTEAFF.

For the CDR3, the DNA is TGCAGCGTTGAACGGGAGGTACAGAACACTGAAGCTTTCTTT. This gives the protein CSVEREVQNTEAFF. The chain is built from TRBV29-1 and TRBJ1-1; D ambiguous. Trimming shortened V by 2 bases and J by 1 base, and 11 bases separated the two germline ends. Germline CDR1 and CDR2: SQVTM and ANQGSEA. The CDR3 is 14 amino acids.

V and J are TRBV3-1 (or the pseudogene TRBV3-2) and TRBJ2-5; perhaps TRBD2 as D (6 bases). Germline V gene lookup returns CDR1 LGHDT and CDR2 YNNKEL (reference sequence). Trimming cost V 4 bases and J 5 bases, with 17 bases left between them. The CDR3 sequence is 15 residues long. CDR3 coding DNA: TGTGCCAGCAGCCGGGGCGAGGAACGGGGGGAGACCCAGTACTTC. Translated: CASSRGEERGETQYF.

This sequence joins TRBV11-2 and TRBJ2-7; 7 bases align to TRBD1. The CDR3 is 15 amino acids. Germline V gene sequence: CDR1 SGHAT, CDR2 FQNNGV. V trimming: 3 bases; J trimming: 1 base; junction bases outside the gene matches: 6. The DNA of the CDR3 is TGTGCCAGCAGCTTCGGGGCAGGGGGATCCTACGAGCAGTACTTC. Translation: CASSFGAGGSYEQYF.

The chain has TRBV6-5 and TRBJ2-7; TRBD2 matches at 10 bases. Per the germline V gene, CDR1 is MNHEY and CDR2 is SVGAGI. J gave up 3 bases and V 8 bases, and 7 bases lay outside the gene matches. The length of the CDR3 is 14 residues. This chain's CDR3 is CASAWASGSYEQYF. For the CDR3, the DNA is TGTGCCAGCGCTTGGGCTAGCGGGAGCTACGAGCAGTACTTC.

This chain links TRBV5-1 with TRBJ1-2, with 7 bases aligning to TRBD1. With V trimmed by 4 bases and J by 9 bases, 15 bases remained unmatched. The CDR3 is 15 residues long. The germline V gene encodes CDR1 SGHRS and CDR2 YFSETQ. The CDR3 is CASSPEPGQFTSYTF. The CDR3 region has the DNA TGCGCCAGCAGCCCGGAGCCGGGACAGTTTACAAGCTACACCTTC. The whole variable domain, remainder taken from reference TRBV5-1 and TRBJ1-2, is KAGVTQTPRYLIKTRGQQVTLSCSPISGHRSVSWYQQTPGQGLQFLFEYFSETQRNKGNFPGRFSGRQFSNSRSEMNVSTLELGDSALYLCASSPEPGQFTSYTFGSGTRLTVV.

V and J are TRBV20-1 and TRBJ1-4; D is unresolved. Germline V gene sequence: CDR1 DFQATT, CDR2 SNEGSKA (reference sequence). Trimming removed 0 bases from V and 8 bases from J, with 4 bases in between. CDR3 length: 11 amino acids. The CDR3 DNA reads TGCAGTGCTAGAGATAGCGAAAAACTGTTTTTT. It translates to CSARDSEKLFF.

This chain links TRBV6-1 with TRBJ2-7; D might be TRBD1 (6 bases). CDR1 and CDR2 (germline): MNHNS, SASEGT. This CDR3 region has 16 residues. Trimming cost V 3 bases and J 3 bases, with 18 bases left between them. The CDR3 coding sequence is TGTGCCAGCAGTGACCCCAGGGGAGTTTTACGCTACGAGCAGTACTTC. Protein product: CASSDPRGVLRYEQYF.

The rearrangement joins TRBV7-6 to TRBJ2-3; possibly TRBD2 for D (5 bases). In germline, CDR1 is SGHVS, CDR2 FNYEAQ. The V and J ends lost 1 base and 5 bases respectively, with 10 bases between them. This CDR3 contains 14 residues. CDR3 in amino acids: CASSLVGGRDTQYF. The DNA for the CDR3 is TGTGCCAGCAGCTTAGTAGGCGGGCGAGATACGCAGTATTTT.

CDR3 residues: CASSSATGGAQAFF. CDR3 bases: TGTGCCAGCAGCTCAGCCACAGGGGGTGCCCAAGCTTTCTTT. This chain joins TRBV4-2 and TRBJ1-1; 8 bases agree with TRBD1. V trimming: 5 bases; J trimming: 9 bases; junction bases outside the gene matches: 11. This CDR3 has 14 amino acids. Germline CDR1 LGHNA, CDR2 YNFKEQ.

This clone was seen once. Other DNA variants within this sample encode the same CDR3. The chain couples TRBV18 to TRBJ2-3; 11 bases fit TRBD2. The germline gives CDR1 KGHSH, CDR2 LQKENI. This CDR3 comprises 16 residues. After removal of 3 bases from V and 3 bases from J, the junction contained 5 bases not matched to a gene. The DNA of the CDR3 is TGTGCCAGCTCACCGCGGACTAGCGGGCGGACAGATACGCAGTATTTT. It translates to CASSPRTSGRTDTQYF.

The chain joins TRBV6-5 to TRBJ1-1, with TRBD1 matching 7 bases. V was pared by 0 bases and J by 5 bases, with 9 bases of the junction left unmatched. The CDR3 length is 16 residues. Germline-derived CDR1 and CDR2 are MNHEY and SVGAGI. The DNA for the CDR3 is TGTGCCAGCAGTTACTCGGGGTACAGGGGTGGAACTGAAGCTTTCTTT. Its translation: CASSYSGYRGGTEAFF.

The chain employs TRBV5-8 and TRBJ2-7, with a tentative D call TRBD1 (6 bases). The ends were cut back, 2 bases at V and 0 bases at J, with 9 bases in the middle. CDR3 length: 14 amino acids. Germline CDR1 is SGHTS and CDR2 is YDEGEE. CDR3 sequence (DNA): TGTGCCAGCAGCTTACAGGGCCCCTCCTACGAGCAGTACTTC. Translated, it gives CASSLQGPSYEQYF.

The chain carries TRBV28 and TRBJ2-7, with 13 bases lining up with TRBD2. The germline V gene encodes CDR1 MDHEN and CDR2 SYDVKM. The CDR3 runs 14 residues. J was trimmed by 7 bases and V by 3 bases; bases with no gene match: 3. Here the CDR3 reads CASSFPGLAGEQYF. CDR3 in DNA: TGTGCCAGCAGTTTCCCGGGACTAGCGGGGGAGCAGTACTTC.